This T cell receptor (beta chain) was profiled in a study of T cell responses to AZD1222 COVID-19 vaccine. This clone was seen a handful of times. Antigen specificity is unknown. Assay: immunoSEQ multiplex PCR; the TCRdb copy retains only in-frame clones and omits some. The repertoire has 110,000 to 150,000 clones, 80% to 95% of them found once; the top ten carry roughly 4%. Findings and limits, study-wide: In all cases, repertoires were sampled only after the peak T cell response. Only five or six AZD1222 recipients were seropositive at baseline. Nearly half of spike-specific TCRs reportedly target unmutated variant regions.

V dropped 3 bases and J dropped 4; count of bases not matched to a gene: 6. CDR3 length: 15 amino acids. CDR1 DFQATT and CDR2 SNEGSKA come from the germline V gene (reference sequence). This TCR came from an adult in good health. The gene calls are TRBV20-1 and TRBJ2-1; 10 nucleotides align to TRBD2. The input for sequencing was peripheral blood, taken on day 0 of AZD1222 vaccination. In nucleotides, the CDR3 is TGCAGTGCTAGTGCAGAACTAGCGGGGTACAATGAGCAGTTCTTC. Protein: CSASAELAGYNEQFF.